These 30 T cell receptor beta chains were sequenced from one sample in a study of shared clonotypes between healthy human individuals. Clones were sequenced by immunoSEQ multiplex PCR, and TCRdb holds only the in-frame ones, with some missing. The data contain over a million clones, around three quarters of them singletons. Sequencing was performed on memory CD4+ T cells from PBMCs. Documented subset: CD45RA-negative fraction. The receptors come from a man younger than 30 in good health. Some clones in this sample may be carry-over from other donors' samples.

The J gene is TRBJ1-2, the V gene TRBV2, with 8 bases fitting TRBD1. CDR1 and CDR2 (germline): SNHLY, FYNNEI. J was trimmed by 4 bases and V by 1 base; bases with no gene match: 5. CDR3 length: 15 amino acids. The chain's CDR3 is CASSEGDRTPYGYTF. CDR3 DNA sequence: TGTGCCAGCAGTGAAGGGGACAGGACCCCCTATGGCTACACCTTC.

The chain combines TRBV6-5 with TRBJ1-2, with D possibly being TRBD1 (6 bases). This CDR3 has 14 amino acids. V shed 4 bases and J shed 3 bases, with 12 bases lying between them. CDR1 and CDR2 (germline): MNHEY, SVGAGI. The CDR3, as DNA: TGTGCCAGCAGTTTAAACAGGGTTGACTATGGCTACACCTTC. This translates into CASSLNRVDYGYTF.

This sequence joins TRBV7-2 and TRBJ1-5; D is uncertain. Germline CDR1 and CDR2: SGHTA and FQGNSA. Deletions cut 3 bases from V and 3 bases from J, with 6 bases between. This CDR3 has 13 amino acids. CDR3 loop: CASSFTYNQPQHF. In nucleotides, the CDR3 is TGTGCCAGCAGCTTCACTTACAATCAGCCCCAGCATTTT.

This chain connects TRBV18 to TRBJ2-5, with a tentative D call TRBD2 (5 bases). The CDR3 consists of 14 residues. The germline CDR1 and CDR2 sequences are KGHSH and LQKENI. Trimming took off 2 bases at V and 6 bases at J, with 13 bases between the two ends. CDR3 bases: TGTGCCAGCTCACCAAGTCTAGCTCGGCAGACCCAGTACTTC. It specifies CASSPSLARQTQYF.

This clone has more than one count but fewer than ten. This chain connects TRBV6-1 to TRBJ1-3; 8 bases line up with TRBD1. Germline trimming cut 4 bases from V and 0 bases from J; bases unmatched to any gene: 5. The CDR3 spans 16 residues. From germline, CDR1 is MNHNS and CDR2 SASEGT. The CDR3 DNA follows: TGTGCCAGCAGTGGAGACAGGGGATACTCTGGAAACACCATATATTTT. This sequence encodes CASSGDRGYSGNTIYF.

This clone was counted a single time. The CDR3 region has the DNA TGTGCCAGCAGGGATTACCTAGCCAAAAACATTCAGTACTTC. Protein product: CASRDYLAKNIQYF. This chain connects TRBV6-1 to TRBJ2-4; no firm D call. The V gene lost 6 bases and the J gene lost 0 bases, with 9 bases spanning the gap. The CDR3 covers 14 residues. Germline-derived CDR1 and CDR2 are MNHNS and SASEGT.

The genes are TRBV4-2 and TRBJ1-5; D is perhaps TRBD1 (6 bases). This CDR3 has 17 amino acids. V dropped 1 base and J dropped 2 bases, with 15 bases sitting between them. Germline V lookup: CDR1 LGHNA, CDR2 YNFKEQ. CDR3 sequence (DNA): TGTGCCAGCAGCCAAGTCTCGGGGGGGCGCGGCAATCAGCCCCAGCATTTT. Protein sequence: CASSQVSGGRGNQPQHF.

This chain uses TRBV10-2 with TRBJ2-3; 8 bases map to TRBD2. With V trimmed by 3 bases and J by 5 bases, 4 bases remained unmatched. CDR1 is WSHSY, CDR2 SAAADI, per germline. There are 14 residues in the CDR3. In DNA form, the CDR3 reads TGCGCCAGCAGTGATGGGCGGGAGGTAGATACGCAGTATTTT. This gives the protein CASSDGREVDTQYF.

The chain recombines TRBV30 with TRBJ1-6; D remains unclear. The CDR3 runs to 14 residues. Germline V gene sequence: CDR1 GTSNPN, CDR2 SVGIG (reference sequence). V was clipped by 1 base and J by 0 bases, with 4 bases between them. In DNA form, the CDR3 reads TGTGCCTGGAGTGAGGGCTCCTATAATTCACCCCTCCACTTT. The encoded protein is CAWSEGSYNSPLHF.

In its sample, this clone was seen once. The rearrangement uses TRBV28 and TRBJ1-5; no firm D call. CDR1 and CDR2 from the germline V gene are MDHEN and SYDVKM. The ends were cut back, 10 bases at V and 6 bases at J, with 25 bases in the middle. This CDR3 has 16 residues. The CDR3 reads CATDDGRSGSSQPQHF. For the CDR3, the DNA is TGTGCCACCGACGACGGACGGAGCGGATCAAGTCAGCCCCAGCATTTT.

The gene calls are TRBV5-1 and TRBJ2-5; 10 bases map to TRBD2. The germline V gene encodes CDR1 SGHRS and CDR2 YFSETQ. The CDR3 extends over 15 amino acids. The V gene end was trimmed by 3 bases and the J gene end by 5 bases; junction bases not matched to a gene: 7. CDR3 in amino acids: CASSWLAGVLETQYF. In nucleotides, the CDR3 is TGCGCCAGCAGCTGGCTAGCGGGAGTGTTGGAGACCCAGTACTTC.

This clone has just one count. The J gene is TRBJ2-7, the V gene TRBV6-1; tentatively, D is TRBD1 or TRBD2 (5 bases each). Trimming cost V 5 bases and J 0 bases, with 11 bases left between them. The CDR3 sequence is 14 residues long. Germline V gene data show CDR1 as MNHNS and CDR2 as SASEGT. CDR3 in amino acids: CASSRGDGSYEQYF. In nucleotides, the CDR3 is TGTGCCAGCAGTCGGGGCGACGGCTCCTACGAGCAGTACTTC.

V usage is TRBV25-1 and J usage is TRBJ2-1, with 8 bases matching TRBD2. This CDR3 contains 16 residues. The germline V gene has CDR1 MGHDK and CDR2 SYGVNS. The junction had 13 bases not matched to a gene; V was cut back by 8 bases and J by 4 bases. CDR3 bases: TGTGCCAGCGGGGCCCCCAGGCTAGCGGGTTACAATGAGCAGTTCTTC. Residues: CASGAPRLAGYNEQFF.

In the case of this clone: A much larger clone lies one base from this, so it may be a read error. The DNA of the CDR3 is TGTGCCAGCAGCTCCCAGGTGAACACTGAAGCTTTCTTT. It encodes CASSSQVNTEAFF. The chain uses TRBV7-2 and TRBJ1-1; no clear D gene. Trimming cost V 4 bases and J 0 bases, with 6 bases left between them. Germline CDR1 and CDR2: SGHTA and FQGNSA. The CDR3 extends over 13 amino acids. The whole variable domain, remainder taken from reference TRBV7-2 and TRBJ1-1, is GAGVSQSPSNKVTEKGKDVELRCDPISGHTALYWYRQSLGQGLEFLIYFQGNSAPDKSGLPSDRFSAERTGGSVSTLTIQRTQQEDSAVYLCASSSQVNTEAFFGQGTRLTVV.

Details on this clone: A far larger clone is one base from this, pointing to a likely read error. Other DNA sequences in this sample translate to the same CDR3. This sequence joins TRBV11-2 and TRBJ2-7; a possible D gene is TRBD1 (6 bases). The germline V gene has CDR1 SGHAT and CDR2 FQNNGV. The CDR3 contains 15 residues. V was trimmed by 5 bases and J by 7 bases, leaving 21 bases between them. This CDR3 reads CASSPRGADSYEQYF. CDR3 coding DNA: TGTGCCAGCAGCCCCAGGGGAGCCGACTCATATGAGCAGTACTTC.

The J gene is TRBJ2-7, the V gene TRBV5-4; D is perhaps TRBD1 or TRBD2 (5 bases each). Germline values: CDR1 SGHNT, CDR2 YYREEE (reference sequence). V was trimmed by 4 bases and J by 2 bases, leaving 13 bases between them. This CDR3 has 14 amino acids. The CDR3 DNA is TGTGCCAGCAGCCCCAGGGTGGGACCCTACGAGCAGTACTTC. This encodes CASSPRVGPYEQYF.

The chain joins TRBV18 to TRBJ2-5; 11 bases line up with TRBD2. V trimming: 0 bases; J trimming: 5 bases; junction bases outside the gene matches: 2. Looked up from germline, CDR1 is KGHSH and CDR2 is LQKENI. The CDR3 sequence is 15 residues long. CDR3 in amino acids: CASSPPSGRDETQYF. The CDR3 DNA follows: TGTGCCAGCTCACCACCTAGCGGGAGGGACGAGACCCAGTACTTC.

This chain uses TRBV6-1 with TRBJ2-5, with 8 positions matching TRBD2. The CDR3 is 15 amino acids. The ends lost 3 bases at V and 5 bases at J; junction bases unmatched: 8. CDR1 is MNHNS, CDR2 SASEGT, per germline. Here the CDR3 reads CASSETKREWETQYF. CDR3 bases: TGTGCCAGCAGTGAGACTAAGCGGGAGTGGGAGACCCAGTACTTC.

The CDR3 coding sequence is TGTGCCAGCAGCTCCCGGGGCGGCGGGAGGGCCTCAAATGAGCAGTTCTTC. It encodes CASSSRGGGRASNEQFF. The rearrangement links TRBV7-9 to TRBJ2-1; 9 positions match TRBD2. This CDR3 has 17 amino acids. The germline CDR1 and CDR2 sequences are SEHNR and FQNEAQ (reference sequence). Trimming at V came to 4 bases and at J to 7 bases, leaving 14 bases not matched to a gene.

About this clone: Other DNA sequences of this sample code for an identical CDR3. The V call is TRBV9, the J call TRBJ2-1; D may match TRBD1 or TRBD2 (5 bases each). Trimming pared 2 bases from V and 5 bases from J, leaving 11 bases between. Germline V gene lookup returns CDR1 SGDLS and CDR2 YYNGEE. The length of the CDR3 is 14 residues. CDR3 nucleotides: TGTGCCAGCAGCGTTGGGACCACCGACAATGAGCAGTTCTTC. Residues: CASSVGTTDNEQFF.

The chain uses TRBV5-8 and TRBJ1-2; TRBD1 might be the D (5 bases). V lost 0 bases to trimming and J lost 0 bases, with 15 bases between them. This CDR3 spans 17 amino acids. The V gene's germline CDR1 is SGHTS and CDR2 YDEGEE. DNA for the CDR3: TGTGCCAGCAGCTTGGCTTCCAGGGATGTAGCTAACTATGGCTACACCTTC. Its translation is CASSLASRDVANYGYTF.

The rearrangement uses TRBV30 and TRBJ2-5; tentatively, D is TRBD1 (7 bases). Per the germline V gene, CDR1 is GTSNPN and CDR2 is SVGIG (reference sequence). V gave up 1 base and J gave up 2 bases, with 11 bases separating them. The CDR3 is made up of 14 amino acids. The chain's CDR3 is CAWSAPGGQETQYF. As DNA, the CDR3 is TGTGCCTGGAGTGCCCCAGGGGGGCAAGAGACCCAGTACTTC.

This clone was counted between two and nine times. The CDR3 DNA reads TGTGCCAGCAGTTTACCAGGCCTTGCCTACGAGCAGTACTTC. Translation: CASSLPGLAYEQYF. This rearrangement joins TRBV28 to TRBJ2-7, with D hard to call. Trimming took off 2 bases at V and 2 bases at J, with 10 bases between the two ends. The CDR3 has 14 residues. From germline, CDR1 is MDHEN and CDR2 SYDVKM.

This clone has ten or more counts. The chain carries TRBV2 and TRBJ2-7; 8 bases match TRBD1. The V gene end was trimmed by 6 bases and the J gene end by 0 bases; junction bases not matched to a gene: 19. The CDR3 extends over 19 amino acids. Germline values: CDR1 SNHLY, CDR2 FYNNEI. The DNA of the CDR3 is TGTGCCAGCAGCCCGCCACCGGGACAGGATCGTTTTAGCTCCTACGAGCAGTACTTC. As protein: CASSPPPGQDRFSSYEQYF.

V and J are TRBV28 and TRBJ2-7, with D possibly being TRBD2 (5 bases). CDR3 length: 12 amino acids. Trimming shortened V by 4 bases and J by 9 bases, and 13 bases separated the two germline ends. Germline CDR1 and CDR2: MDHEN and SYDVKM. CDR3 in amino acids: CASSSDPGRQYF. The CDR3 region has the DNA TGTGCCAGCAGTTCAGACCCTGGGAGGCAGTACTTC.

Note on this clone: This specimen includes other DNA sequences encoding the same CDR3. This chain links TRBV9 with TRBJ1-3; 9 nucleotides match TRBD1. This CDR3 has 15 residues. After removal of 3 bases from V and 0 bases from J, the junction contained 1 base not matched to a gene. Germline CDR1 is SGDLS and CDR2 is YYNGEE. The CDR3 spells CASSATGGSGNTIYF. Here the CDR3 DNA reads TGTGCCAGCAGCGCGACAGGGGGCTCTGGAAACACCATATATTTT.

This clone has more than one count but fewer than ten. This chain's CDR3 is CASSSGTGFGYTF. CDR3 bases: TGTGCCAGCAGCTCGGGGACAGGGTTCGGCTACACCTTC. This chain links TRBV7-9 with TRBJ1-2, with TRBD1 matching over 9 bases. CDR1 is SEHNR, CDR2 FQNEAQ, per germline (reference sequence). The ends lost 4 bases at V and 8 bases at J; junction bases unmatched: 5. The CDR3 is 13 residues long.

The chain is built from TRBV4-1 and TRBJ2-1; D perhaps matches TRBD2 (5 bases). This CDR3 region has 16 residues. Germline CDR1 is MGHRA and CDR2 is YSYEKL. Trimming took off 1 base at V and 2 bases at J, with 12 bases between the two ends. This chain's CDR3 is CASSQAERSPYNEQFF. The CDR3 DNA follows: TGCGCCAGCAGCCAAGCGGAGCGGTCCCCCTACAATGAGCAGTTCTTC.

The rearrangement uses TRBV5-1 and TRBJ1-4; 11 bases agree with TRBD1. CDR3 length equals 15 residues. V lost 4 bases, J lost 6 bases, and 5 bases stayed unmatched. Germline CDR1 is SGHRS and CDR2 is YFSETQ. The chain's CDR3 is CASSDRTGGDEKLFF. The CDR3 region has the DNA TGCGCCAGCAGCGACAGGACAGGGGGCGATGAAAAACTGTTTTTT. The entire variable domain, with the rest obtained from reference TRBV5-1 and TRBJ1-4, is as follows: KAGVTQTPRYLIKTRGQQVTLSCSPISGHRSVSWYQQTPGQGLQFLFEYFSETQRNKGNFPGRFSGRQFSNSRSEMNVSTLELGDSALYLCASSDRTGGDEKLFFGSGTQLSVL.

V and J are TRBV4-2 and TRBJ1-6, with 9 bases matching TRBD1. Trimming removed 4 bases from V and 8 bases from J; junction bases left unmatched: 15. Germline CDR1 is LGHNA and CDR2 is YNFKEQ. CDR3 length: 18 residues. The DNA of the CDR3 is TGTGCCAGCAGCCCTACACTCCCCGTGGGACAGGGCGATTCACCCCTCCACTTT. The encoded protein is CASSPTLPVGQGDSPLHF.